Sequencing of this TCR beta chain was carried out in a study of shared clonotypes between healthy human individuals. CD45RO-negative, CCR7-selected cells formed the naive CD8 fraction, which excluded terminally differentiated effector memory CD45RA+ cells. J lost 5 bases, V lost 0 bases, and 4 bases had no gene match. CDR3 length: 14 amino acids. Looked up from germline, CDR1 is SGHDT and CDR2 is YYEEEE. The data were produced by immunoSEQ multiplex PCR, yet TCRdb's version contains in-frame clones alone and is incomplete. The table has 2 million or so clones, about 95% seen once; the top ten hold about 1.1%.

This sequence joins TRBV5-6 and TRBJ2-7; 8 nucleotides line up with TRBD1. Material for sequencing was naive CD8+ T cells sorted from blood. This TCR came from a man aged 18-30 years in good health. CDR3 residues: CASSLGQGAHEQYF. DNA of the CDR3: TGTGCCAGCAGCTTGGGGCAGGGGGCCCACGAGCAGTACTTC. Full variable domain (rest looked up from reference TRBV5-6 and TRBJ2-7): DAGVTQSPTHLIKTRGQQVTLRCSPKSGHDTVSWYQQALGQGPQFIFQYYEEEERQRGNFPDRFSGHQFPNYSSELNVNALLLGDSALYLCASSLGQGAHEQYFGPGTRLTVT.